These T cell receptor beta chains were read from a single sample in a study of blood T cell repertoires in COVID-19. Measured with immunoSEQ multiplex PCR; TCRdb has only the in-frame clones, and not every one. The sample holds a few hundred thousand clones, roughly 84% seen once. The specimen was PBMCs or T cells enriched from blood (not recorded which). The receptors derive from a woman in her forties who had recovered from COVID-19. Each CDR3 is given with its conserved first and last residue. D genes are given only for firm matches.

cdr3_aa cdr3_nt v_call d_call j_call
CAISLEGYNSPLHF TGTGCCATCAGCCTTGAGGGCTATAATTCACCCCTCCACTTT TRBV10-3 NA TRBJ1-6
CASTEGDGQPQHF TGTGCCAGTACGGAGGGCGACGGACAGCCCCAGCATTTT TRBV19 NA TRBJ1-5
CASSESTYNEQFF TGCGCCAGCAGTGAGTCCACCTACAATGAGCAGTTCTTC TRBV10-1 NA TRBJ2-1
CASSHFSGSSYNEQFF TGTGCCAGCAGCCACTTTAGCGGCAGCTCCTACAATGAGCAGTTCTTC TRBV3-1/TRBV3-2 NA TRBJ2-1
CASSLVVDSPLHF TGTGCCAGCAGCTTAGTAGTGGATTCACCCCTCCACTTT TRBV7-9 NA TRBJ1-6
CASRIEGHYNEQFF TGTGCCAGCCGTATAGAGGGCCATTACAATGAGCAGTTCTTC TRBV28 NA TRBJ2-1
CASSSGTSGSRYEQYF TGTGCCAGCAGCTCCGGGACTAGCGGGAGTCGGTACGAGCAGTACTTC TRBV7-9 TRBD2 TRBJ2-7
CASSQLGGTDTQYF TGTGCCAGCAGCCAGCTCGGGGGCACAGATACGCAGTATTTT TRBV7-2 NA TRBJ2-3
CASSAAGTGSTDTQYF TGTGCCAGTAGTGCCGCCGGGACAGGGTCCACAGATACGCAGTATTTT TRBV19 TRBD1 TRBJ2-3
CASKNTDFGTSGRAGEQFF TGTGCCAGTAAGAATACGGACTTCGGGACTAGCGGGAGGGCGGGGGAGCAGTTCTTC TRBV19 TRBD2 TRBJ2-1
CASSYGRADTEAFF TGTGCCAGCAGTTACGGGAGGGCGGACACTGAAGCTTTCTTT TRBV6-5 NA TRBJ1-1
CASSPSDWINTGELFF TGTGCCAGCTCACCATCGGACTGGATAAACACCGGGGAGCTGTTTTTT TRBV18 NA TRBJ2-2
CASSSSGTAMGYTF TGTGCCAGTAGTTCCTCCGGGACAGCTATGGGCTACACCTTC TRBV19 TRBD1 TRBJ1-2
CASSPQAGGGSTDTQYF TGTGCCAGCAGCCCTCAAGCGGGAGGAGGAAGCACAGATACGCAGTATTTT TRBV5-4 TRBD2 TRBJ2-3
CASSIAPGQRTNYGYTF TGTGCCAGTAGTATAGCCCCAGGACAGCGTACTAACTATGGCTACACCTTC TRBV19 NA TRBJ1-2
CSVGQGFAEAFF TGCAGCGTAGGACAGGGTTTTGCTGAAGCTTTCTTT TRBV29-1 TRBD1 TRBJ1-1
CASSLVFLDKASNSPLHF TGTGCCAGCAGTTTGGTTTTCTTGGACAAGGCGAGCAATTCACCCCTCCACTTT TRBV28 NA TRBJ1-6
CATSEPDSNGYTF TGTGCCACCAGTGAACCCGACAGTAATGGCTACACCTTC TRBV24-1 NA TRBJ1-2
CASRAGLITEAFF TGTGCCAGCAGGGCAGGGTTAATAACTGAAGCTTTCTTT TRBV5-6 NA TRBJ1-1
CASSIDPKAGPWNF TGTGCCAGTAGTATAGATCCCAAGGCAGGGCCTTGGAATTTT TRBV19 NA TRBJ1-5
CASSFQDSGNTIYF TGCGCCAGCAGCTTTCAGGACTCTGGAAACACCATATATTTT TRBV5-1 NA TRBJ1-3
CASSLVPPDRGDYGYTF TGCGCCAGCAGCTTGGTACCCCCGGACAGGGGGGACTATGGCTACACCTTC TRBV5-1 TRBD1 TRBJ1-2
CASSQGYSPLHF TGTGCCAGCAGCCAGGGATACTCACCCCTCCACTTT TRBV7-2 NA TRBJ1-6
CASRQRGLVETQYF TGCGCCAGCAGACAGCGGGGACTCGTAGAGACCCAGTACTTC TRBV5-1 TRBD2 TRBJ2-5
CAWELGGAANYGYTF TGTGCCTGGGAACTGGGGGGGGCGGCTAACTATGGCTACACCTTC TRBV30 NA TRBJ1-2
CATGRQGTETQYF TGTGCCACCGGAAGGCAGGGGACAGAGACCCAGTACTTC TRBV24-1 NA TRBJ2-5
CASSESSREEGYNEQFF TGCGCCAGCAGTGAGTCTTCGCGGGAGGAGGGCTACAATGAGCAGTTCTTC TRBV10-1 TRBD2 TRBJ2-1
CASGAATKRNTIYF TGTGCCAGTGGCGCGGCAACAAAAAGAAACACCATATATTTT TRBV6-5 NA TRBJ1-3